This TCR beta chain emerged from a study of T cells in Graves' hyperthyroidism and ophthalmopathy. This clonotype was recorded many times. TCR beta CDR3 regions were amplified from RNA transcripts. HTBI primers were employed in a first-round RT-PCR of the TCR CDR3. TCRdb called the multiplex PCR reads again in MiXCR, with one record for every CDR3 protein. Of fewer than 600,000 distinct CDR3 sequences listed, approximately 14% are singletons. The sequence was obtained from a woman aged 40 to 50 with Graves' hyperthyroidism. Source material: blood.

The CDR3 DNA follows: TGCAGTGCCTGGGGGACTAGCGGCGCCTACGAGCAGTACTTC. Encoded protein: CSAWGTSGAYEQYF. V and J are TRBV20-1 and TRBJ2-7; 11 nucleotides align to TRBD2. Trimming at V came to 6 bases and at J to 2 bases, leaving 6 bases not matched to a gene. CDR1 and CDR2 (germline): DFQATT, SNEGSKA (reference sequence). The CDR3 covers 14 residues.